These 28 T cell receptor beta chains originate from one sample sequenced in a study of cytomegalovirus exposure and HLA in healthy donors. The PCR had 60 Vbeta and 13 Jbeta primers. Clones were sequenced by immunoSEQ multiplex PCR, and TCRdb holds only the in-frame ones, with some missing. The sample holds 65,000 to 100,000 clones; approximately 79% are singletons and the top ten take about 6.4%. Sequencing was carried out using PBMCs. The source is a female donor in good health and CMV-seronegative.

The V call is TRBV10-3, the J call TRBJ1-1; D possibly corresponds to TRBD1 (5 bases). From germline, CDR1 is ENHRY and CDR2 SYGVKD. The V end was cut by 3 bases, the J end by 4 bases, with 12 bases between. This CDR3 has 14 residues. In DNA, the CDR3 is TGTGCCATCAGTGAACAGGAAGAGTCCACTGAAGCTTTCTTT. The encoded protein is CAISEQEESTEAFF.

The chain links TRBV7-2 to TRBJ1-3; D remains unclear. There are 13 residues in the CDR3. From germline, CDR1 is SGHTA and CDR2 FQGNSA. V was shortened by 5 bases and J by 4 bases, with 9 bases between the two germline ends. CDR3 in DNA: TGTGCCAGCAGCAGACATGGCGGAAACACCATATATTTT. Residues: CASSRHGGNTIYF.

This clone appeared a single time. The chain is built from TRBV5-1 and TRBJ2-7, with 12 positions matching TRBD2. Trimming at V came to 4 bases and at J to 1 base, leaving 6 bases not matched to a gene. Germline loops: CDR1 SGHRS, CDR2 YFSETQ. This CDR3 comprises 16 residues. CDR3 amino acids: CASSPLTSGGSYEQYF. DNA for the CDR3: TGCGCCAGCAGCCCGCTGACTAGCGGGGGATCCTACGAGCAGTACTTC. Based on the CDR3 plus reference TRBV5-1 and TRBJ2-7, the full variable domain is KAGVTQTPRYLIKTRGQQVTLSCSPISGHRSVSWYQQTPGQGLQFLFEYFSETQRNKGNFPGRFSGRQFSNSRSEMNVSTLELGDSALYLCASSPLTSGGSYEQYFGPGTRLTVT.

This clone occurred a few times. The chain is built from TRBV7-9 and TRBJ2-4; tentatively, D is TRBD1 (6 bases). Germline CDR1 is SEHNR and CDR2 is FQNEAQ (reference sequence). This CDR3 comprises 13 residues. Trimming left V 5 bases short and J 3 bases short, with 8 bases between. The CDR3, as DNA: TGTGCCAGCAGCAAGGACAGCAAAAACATTCAGTACTTC. This encodes CASSKDSKNIQYF.

The rearrangement joins TRBV4-1 to TRBJ1-2, with 8 bases fitting TRBD1. The germline V gene encodes CDR1 MGHRA and CDR2 YSYEKL. V lost 3 bases to trimming and J lost 2 bases; unmatched junction nucleotides: 5. CDR3 length: 15 amino acids. The CDR3 DNA is TGCGCCAGCAGCCAGCCACAGGGGGGAAACTATGGCTACACCTTC. Translated: CASSQPQGGNYGYTF.

The chain uses TRBV27 and TRBJ1-5; 12 positions agree with TRBD1. Germline loops: CDR1 MNHEY, CDR2 SMNVEV (reference sequence). J was trimmed by 5 bases and V by 5 bases; bases with no gene match: 16. This CDR3 comprises 19 residues. CDR3 coding DNA: TGTGCCAGCAGTCCCCAGTTGGGGACAGGGGGCGCCGGGGATCAGCCCCAGCATTTT. Protein sequence: CASSPQLGTGGAGDQPQHF.

CDR3 in DNA: TGTGCCAGCAGTTTTGGGGGGTGGTCTAGCACAGATACGCAGTATTTT. Amino acids: CASSFGGWSSTDTQYF. J is TRBJ2-3 and V is TRBV28, with D maybe TRBD2 (6 bases). Germline V gives CDR1 MDHEN, CDR2 SYDVKM. This CDR3 region has 16 residues. Deletions cut 3 bases from V and 0 bases from J, with 13 bases between.

The V and J genes are TRBV7-6 and TRBJ2-3; D remains ambiguous. V was pared by 5 bases and J by 0 bases, with 15 bases between. The V gene's germline CDR1 is SGHVS and CDR2 FNYEAQ. The CDR3 loop spans 16 amino acids. For the CDR3, the DNA is TGTGCCAGCAGCGAACGAGGCCCCGGAAGCACAGATACGCAGTATTTT. This gives the protein CASSERGPGSTDTQYF.

This clone was counted a single time. The chain joins TRBV6-4 to TRBJ2-1, with D perhaps matching TRBD2 (5 bases). The V and J ends lost 2 bases and 7 bases respectively, with 15 bases between them. Germline CDR1 MRHNA, CDR2 SNTAGT. The CDR3 runs 15 residues. This CDR3 reads CASSDGAASGNEQFF. CDR3 nucleotides: TGTGCCAGCAGTGACGGAGCGGCTTCTGGGAATGAGCAGTTCTTC.

The chain recombines TRBV28 with TRBJ1-4, with a possible D match to TRBD1 (5 bases). The CDR3 loop spans 12 amino acids. Germline V gives CDR1 MDHEN, CDR2 SYDVKM. V gave up 4 bases and J gave up 8 bases, with 8 bases separating them. The CDR3 DNA follows: TGTGCCAGCAGTTCAGGGCGGGAAAAACTGTTTTTT. Its translation is CASSSGREKLFF.

The rearrangement links TRBV2 to TRBJ1-4; D uncertain. This CDR3 spans 14 amino acids. V lost 6 bases, J lost 3 bases, and 11 bases lay in between. From germline, CDR1 is SNHLY and CDR2 FYNNEI. The CDR3, as DNA: TGTGCCAGCAGGTTCGGCGGCCCTAATGAAAAACTGTTTTTT. This translates into CASRFGGPNEKLFF.

V and J are TRBV6-1 and TRBJ1-5; 8 bases match TRBD1. This CDR3 is built from 14 residues. Unmatched junction bases numbered 5, after V lost 6 bases and J lost 4 bases. Per germline, CDR1 MNHNS and CDR2 SASEGT. The CDR3 sequence: CASSTDRENQPQHF. CDR3 bases: TGTGCCAGCAGCACGGACAGGGAAAATCAGCCCCAGCATTTT.

The chain recombines TRBV5-1 with TRBJ2-2, with 7 bases lining up with TRBD1. The CDR3 sequence is 14 residues long. J lost 6 bases, V lost 4 bases, and 6 bases had no gene match. Per the germline V gene, CDR1 is SGHRS and CDR2 is YFSETQ. The CDR3 coding sequence is TGCGCCAGCAGCCCGAGACAGGGTCCCGGGGAGCTGTTTTTT. It encodes CASSPRQGPGELFF.

The chain has TRBV6-5 and TRBJ2-3, with D possibly TRBD1 on 6 matching bases. V lost 5 bases, J lost 0 bases, and 12 bases lay in between. Germline values: CDR1 MNHEY, CDR2 SVGAGI. The CDR3 sequence is 15 residues long. The CDR3 DNA follows: TGTGCCAGCAGTCAGGGGACGGACAGCACAGATACGCAGTATTTT. Its translation: CASSQGTDSTDTQYF.

V usage is TRBV5-1 and J usage is TRBJ2-1, with TRBD2 as a possible D gene (5 bases). The ends were cut back, 4 bases at V and 8 bases at J, with 7 bases in the middle. The CDR3 contains 11 residues. Germline V gene sequence: CDR1 SGHRS, CDR2 YFSETQ. CDR3 sequence: CASSRRDEQFF. CDR3 sequence (DNA): TGCGCCAGCAGCCGGCGGGATGAGCAGTTCTTC.

The chain is built from TRBV4-2 and TRBJ1-1; 12 positions agree with TRBD1. Per the germline V gene, CDR1 is LGHNA and CDR2 is YNFKEQ. V gave up 6 bases and J gave up 5 bases; unmatched junction bases: 10. This CDR3 is 16 amino acids long. CDR3: CASRLRDRGPDTEAFF. The CDR3 DNA is TGTGCCAGCAGACTCCGGGACAGGGGGCCTGATACTGAAGCTTTCTTT.

The rearrangement links TRBV5-4 to TRBJ2-7; D might be TRBD2 (6 bases). Germline CDR1 SGHNT, CDR2 YYREEE (reference sequence). This CDR3 contains 14 residues. V lost 3 bases, J lost 2 bases, and 12 bases lay in between. The DNA of the CDR3 is TGTGCCAGCAGCTCCCCTTCGGGGGCCTACGAGCAGTACTTC. As protein: CASSSPSGAYEQYF.

The CDR3 loop is CASSYSRLTEAFF. The DNA for the CDR3 is TGTGCCAGCAGTTACTCGCGACTCACTGAAGCTTTCTTT. The V and J genes are TRBV6-5 and TRBJ1-1, with D uncertain. There are 13 residues in the CDR3. CDR1 is MNHEY and CDR2 is SVGAGI in the germline V gene. V lost 0 bases, J lost 4 bases, and 6 bases lay in between.

V usage is TRBV19 and J usage is TRBJ2-7; no definite D call. V lost 5 bases, J lost 1 base, and 12 bases lay in between. CDR1 LNHDA and CDR2 SQIVND come from the germline V gene (reference sequence). CDR3 size: 14 residues. CDR3: CASSESLASYEQYF. CDR3 bases: TGTGCCAGTAGTGAGAGTCTCGCGTCCTACGAGCAGTACTTC. The full variable domain, in which reference TRBV19 and TRBJ2-7 provide the parts outside the CDR3, is DGGITQSPKYLFRKEGQNVTLSCEQNLNHDAMYWYRQDPGQGLRLIYYSQIVNDFQKGDIAEGYSVSREKKESFPLTVTSAQKNPTAFYLCASSESLASYEQYFGPGTRLTVT.

The chain employs TRBV5-1 and TRBJ2-7; the D gene is possibly TRBD1 (5 bases). Looked up from germline, CDR1 is SGHRS and CDR2 is YFSETQ. V was clipped by 1 base and J by 6 bases, with 14 bases between them. The CDR3 covers 14 residues. CDR3 nucleotide sequence: TGCGCCAGCAGCTTGTCATCCCAGGGTCTCGAGCAGTACTTC. Translation: CASSLSSQGLEQYF.

The rearrangement joins TRBV4-2 to TRBJ2-7, with 13 bases matching TRBD2. V was pared by 1 base and J by 7 bases, with 4 bases of the junction left unmatched. The germline gives CDR1 LGHNA, CDR2 YNFKEQ. This CDR3 contains 15 residues. The CDR3, as DNA: TGTGCCAGCAGCCAAGGGACTAGCGGGGGAGATGAGCAGTACTTC. Translation: CASSQGTSGGDEQYF.

This clone was recorded once. This chain uses TRBV27 with TRBJ1-5, with 8 nucleotides matching TRBD1. The CDR3 runs to 15 residues. Trimming took 5 bases from V and 4 from J; bases not matched to a gene: 7. The germline gives CDR1 MNHEY, CDR2 SMNVEV (reference sequence). The CDR3 DNA reads TGTGCCAGCAGTACAATGGGACAGGAGAATCAGCCCCAGCATTTT. The encoded protein is CASSTMGQENQPQHF.

This chain links TRBV30 with TRBJ1-2; 8 bases agree with TRBD1. Germline V CDR1 and CDR2: GTSNPN, SVGIG (reference sequence). The CDR3 has 11 amino acids. V lost 4 bases and J lost 13; bases outside the gene matches: 8. The CDR3 loop reads CAWTVDRVFTF. In DNA form, the CDR3 reads TGTGCCTGGACTGTGGACAGGGTGTTCACCTTC. The full variable domain, with the rest looked up from reference TRBV30 and TRBJ1-2, is SQTIHQWPATLVQPVGSPLSLECTVEGTSNPNLYWYRQAAGRGLQLLFYSVGIGQISSEVPQNLSASRPQDRQFILSSKKLLLSDSGFYLCAWTVDRVFTFGSGTRLTVV.

The chain links TRBV9 to TRBJ2-7; a possible D gene is TRBD2 (6 bases). The germline V gene has CDR1 SGDLS and CDR2 YYNGEE. V was pared by 7 bases and J by 5 bases, with 22 bases between. The CDR3 consists of 15 residues. CDR3 in amino acids: CASALGGLQSDEQYF. The DNA for the CDR3 is TGTGCCAGCGCACTTGGGGGGTTACAGAGCGACGAGCAGTACTTC.

This rearrangement joins TRBV5-1 to TRBJ2-1; D remains ambiguous. V lost 4 bases and J 6 bases, leaving 11 bases between the germline ends. The CDR3 runs to 13 residues. CDR1 is SGHRS and CDR2 is YFSETQ in the germline V gene. The DNA for the CDR3 is TGCGCCAGCAGCAACCCTCTTAGCAATGAGCAGTTCTTC. Translating it yields CASSNPLSNEQFF.

This clone was counted only a few times. The chain combines TRBV29-1 with TRBJ1-2; D possibly corresponds to TRBD1 (5 bases). The CDR3 loop spans 15 amino acids. Per germline, CDR1 SQVTM and CDR2 ANQGSEA. Deletions cut 6 bases from V and 10 bases from J, with 27 bases between. The CDR3 nucleotides read TGCAGCGTCATGCTCGGCGGGGCAGGGACGAGTCACTACACCTTC. Translation gives CSVMLGGAGTSHYTF.

The chain links TRBV7-8 to TRBJ1-1; 10 positions agree with TRBD1. CDR3 length: 16 amino acids. The germline V gene encodes CDR1 SGHVS and CDR2 FQNEAQ. The J segment lost 4 bases and the V segment lost 2 bases, leaving 7 bases of the junction unmatched. The CDR3 DNA reads TGTGCCAGCAGCTTAACCGGCGGGACAGGGGCCACTGAAGCTTTCTTT. It codes for CASSLTGGTGATEAFF.

The chain combines TRBV5-1 with TRBJ2-2; 11 bases are shared with TRBD1. CDR3 length: 16 amino acids. V was clipped by 4 bases and J by 4 bases; unmatched bases: 6. CDR1 and CDR2 (germline): SGHRS, YFSETQ. The CDR3 nucleotides read TGCGCCAGCAGCGACGGACAGGGGGCGGGCACCGGGGAGCTGTTTTTT. Protein product: CASSDGQGAGTGELFF.